This is a list of T cell receptor beta chains from one sample in a study of technical replicates of blood from several donors. TCRdb keeps only in-frame clones here, not all; method: immunoSEQ multiplex PCR. The sample consists of just over 95,000 clones, more than 90% of them appearing once. The material sequenced was T cells isolated from PBMCs. Receptors were obtained from a human donor in good health. Both conserved end residues are part of each CDR3. A D gene is named only where the DNA matches it firmly. Clone size, where shown, is once, few, many, or a class for clones that have expanded.

TGTGCCAGCAGCCCAGAGCCACTAGCGGATACCTACGAGCAGTACTTC CASSPEPLADTYEQYF TRBJ2-7 TRBV7-6 16 TRBD2 -
TGTGCCAGCAAATCCGCCCGGACTAGCCTCTACGAGCAGTACTTC CASKSARTSLYEQYF TRBJ2-7 TRBV5-5 15 TRBD2 -
TGTGCCAGCAGCTTGGAGGGGATGGGTTATGGCTACACCTTC CASSLEGMGYGYTF TRBJ1-2 TRBV7-9 14 - -
TGCGCCAGCAGCTTGGAGTGGGGCCTAGCGGGGACAGATACGCAGTATTTT CASSLEWGLAGTDTQYF TRBJ2-3 TRBV5-1 17 TRBD2 -
TGTGCCAGCAGGAGACTCACAACTTCCACTAACTATGGCTACACCTTC CASRRLTTSTNYGYTF TRBJ1-2 TRBV2 16 - -
TGTGCCAGCAGTTCGAAACGGGGTTCCTACGAGCAGTACTTC CASSSKRGSYEQYF TRBJ2-7 TRBV6-5 14 - once
TGTGCCAGTAGTATGGGACAGGGGGGCTCCTACGAGCAGTACTTC CASSMGQGGSYEQYF TRBJ2-7 TRBV19 15 TRBD1 -
TGCGCCAGCAGCTGGATCGACAGGGCTAGTGATGAGCAGTTCTTC CASSWIDRASDEQFF TRBJ2-1 TRBV5-1 15 TRBD1 -
TGTGCCACCCAGACCGTTAGCGGGAGTGCAGATACGCAGTATTTT CATQTVSGSADTQYF TRBJ2-3 TRBV6-5 15 TRBD2 -
TGTGCCAGTAGTATATGGGGGACAGGGATCTATGGCTACACCTTC CASSIWGTGIYGYTF TRBJ1-2 TRBV19 15 TRBD1 -
TGTGCCAGCAGTGCCCGGACACACAATCAGCCCCAGCATTTT CASSARTHNQPQHF TRBJ1-5 TRBV27 14 - -
TGTGCCAGTACAAGGGACAGATCATACTCCTACGAGCAGTACTTC CASTRDRSYSYEQYF TRBJ2-7 TRBV6-1 15 TRBD1 -
TGTGCCAGCAGCTTAGGGGCAGGGGTGGGGATCGGGGAGCTGTTTTTT CASSLGAGVGIGELFF TRBJ2-2 TRBV7-8 16 - -
TGTGCCAGCAGACAGGGACGCTTGTCCTACAATGAGCAGTTCTTC CASRQGRLSYNEQFF TRBJ2-1 TRBV5-8 15 - once
TGTGCCAGCAGCTTGATCGGGGGGTACAATCAGCCCCAGCATTTT CASSLIGGYNQPQHF TRBJ1-5 TRBV7-2 15 - -
TGTGCCAGCAGCCAAGTAGGGGGAAGAAACACCATATATTTT CASSQVGGRNTIYF TRBJ1-3 TRBV6-6 14 - -
TGCGCCAGCAGTAGGACTAGCGGGAGGGAAGATACGCAGTATTTT CASSRTSGREDTQYF TRBJ2-3 TRBV5-1 15 TRBD2 -
TGCGCCAGCAGCGTCGGGACATCGAACACCGGGGAGCTGTTTTTT CASSVGTSNTGELFF TRBJ2-2 TRBV5-1 15 - -
TGCGCCAGCAGCTCCCCATCTAATAGGGGACAGGGGACAGATACGCAGTATTTT CASSSPSNRGQGTDTQYF TRBJ2-3 TRBV5-1 18 TRBD1 -
TGTGCCAGCAGCTTATGGCCTAGCACAGATACGCAGTATTTT CASSLWPSTDTQYF TRBJ2-3 TRBV7-9 14 - -
TGTGCCACATATCGACAGTTCACAGCTTTCTTT CATYRQFTAFF TRBJ1-1 TRBV28 11 - once
TGTGCCAGCAGCTTGGCTGGCAGGCGTTCCTACGAGCAGTACTTC CASSLAGRRSYEQYF TRBJ2-7 TRBV5-4 15 - once
TGCGCCAGCAGCCGGAGCAGGGGAGCCACTGAAGCTTTCTTT CASSRSRGATEAFF TRBJ1-1 TRBV4-1 14 - -
TGTGCCATCAGTGTGGGACAGGGTCAGAACACTGAAGCTTTCTTT CAISVGQGQNTEAFF TRBJ1-1 TRBV10-3 15 TRBD1 -
TGCAGTGCCACGTCGGACTATGGCTACACCTTC CSATSDYGYTF TRBJ1-2 TRBV20-1 11 - -
TGTGCCAGCAGTGAATTTGGTCGGGAGACCCAGTACTTC CASSEFGRETQYF TRBJ2-5 TRBV2 13 - -
TGCGCCAGCAGCTTACGACTAGCGGGAGGGCCTAGCACAGATACGCAGTATTTT CASSLRLAGGPSTDTQYF TRBJ2-3 TRBV5-1 18 TRBD2 -
TGTGCCAGCAGCCCCGGACTAGCGGGGGGAGAGACCCAGTACTTC CASSPGLAGGETQYF TRBJ2-5 TRBV6-5 15 TRBD2 -
TGTGCCAGCAGCCCGGGACAGGTACTCACAGATACGCAGTATTTT CASSPGQVLTDTQYF TRBJ2-3 TRBV5-8 15 TRBD1 -
TGTGCCAGCAGCGTTCAGGGATCTGGGGCCAACGTCCTGACTTTC CASSVQGSGANVLTF TRBJ2-6 TRBV9 15 - -
TGCGCCAGCAGCCAGGGAGCGGGGGGGCAAGAGACCCAGTACTTC CASSQGAGGQETQYF TRBJ2-5 TRBV4-1 15 TRBD2 -
TGCGCCAGCAGCTTGGCGACACCCAGGGTCTTCGAGACCCAGTACTTC CASSLATPRVFETQYF TRBJ2-5 TRBV5-1 16 - -
TGTGCCAGCAGTTTTCACAACTACGAGCAGTACTTC CASSFHNYEQYF TRBJ2-7 TRBV28 12 - once
TGTGCCAGCAGCACGGCGGGGGGCCCAACCCAAGAGACCCAGTACTTC CASSTAGGPTQETQYF TRBJ2-5 TRBV28 16 TRBD2 -
TGCGCCAGCGAGGGACAGGACGCCTCTGGGGCCAACGTCCTGACTTTC CASEGQDASGANVLTF TRBJ2-6 TRBV10-1 16 TRBD1 once
TGTGCCAGCAGTGAAGGTCCGGGGTCCGGGATCGATGAAAAACTGTTTTTT CASSEGPGSGIDEKLFF TRBJ1-4 TRBV6-1 17 - -
TGTGCCAGTAGTATAAACCTCTTCGGGGGCCAGTACTTC CASSINLFGGQYF TRBJ2-5 TRBV19 13 - -